This T cell receptor beta chain is drawn from a study of blood T cell repertoires in COVID-19 (TCRdb year 2020). A note on the overall study: Samples covering the acute and convalescent phases of COVID-19 were provided by collaborators in the United States, Italy and Spain. The prospective study material was composed of cDNA or gDNA derived from T cells, B-cell-depleted T cells, or PBMCs. The repertoires were made available in a free public database intended to serve as a resource for research on the immune response to SARS-CoV-2. The dataset comprised deeply sampled blood TCRbeta repertoires from subjects exposed to, actively infected with, or recovered from COVID-19. The samples were drawn from the first 160 participants of the ongoing ImmuneRACE study and from under 1,500 subjects provided by 6 global collaborators. Where available, HLA class I and class II types were taken from metadata supplied by the sample provider and were not determined by assay-based typing. Nearly every sample came with metadata listing a de-identified subject ID, COVID-19 status, age in years and sex. The study at large found these results: How much clinical and demographic metadata was included differed by source and by participant, and the metadata was provided uncurated.

The germline ends are 14 bases apart after V is trimmed by 3 bases and J by 6 bases. CDR1 and CDR2, looked up from the germline V gene, are MDHEN and SYDVKM. The CDR3 runs 15 amino acids, cysteine and phenylalanine included. CDR3 DNA only is kept here, 45 bases in frame from base 1. The immunoSEQ Assay, a bias-controlled multiplex PCR, was used to amplify TCRbeta CDR3 regions from genomic DNA. From the authors' description of their analysis: Nucleated cell counts per sample were estimated from amplification of reference gene primers within the assay. To quantify the absolute abundance of each unique TCRbeta CDR3 rearrangement, sequence reads were collapsed and filtered. For each sample, productive Simpson clonality was calculated as the square root of Simpson's diversity index over productive rearrangements. Entries here come from immuneACCESS through TCRdb and include only in-frame sequences with V and J called. Some clones fail to appear in such tables; in the studies checked, an unresolved V gene covers under half of the shortfall, and the cause of the remainder is unknown. That table is the source of V, J and clone size, and D and trimming were worked out from the DNA. In this sample the table shows approximately 60,000 clones, about 88% of which occur a single time. Approximately 15% of the sample rests with the top ten.

Each collaborating institution followed its own protocols to collect whole blood in K2EDTA tubes. For TCRbeta analysis, collaborators shipped samples as frozen whole blood, isolated PBMCs, or DNA extracted from either of those sample types. For this clone: Its target antigen remains unknown. The sample holds no much larger clone one base away, and base qualities are not on file.

This receptor chain uses TRBV28 and TRBJ2-2; TRBD2 is possibly the D segment (6 matching bases). The sequence derives from a man in his 70s with active COVID-19. Sequencing was performed on peripheral blood. The DNA reads as follows: TGTGCCAGCAGTTTGGACGGAGGGGCTCCCGGGGAGCTGTTTTTT. Its translation is CASSLDGGAPGELFF.